Listed here are 25 T cell receptor beta chains from one sample, sequenced in a study of naive and memory T cell subsets. Two oligonucleotides, mixed equimolar, formed the beta constant-region primer covering TRBC1 and TRBC2. A single record per CDR3 protein comes from TCRdb applying MiXCR to the UMI-ligation and nested PCR reads. The top ten hold 65% to 80% of the sample, which has around 2,800 distinct CDR3 sequences, 7.3% seen once. The sequencing sample was made of effector memory CD8+ T cells from blood. Subset reported: effector memory, CD45RA- CD27-. The receptor set was obtained from a human donor in good health.

In this sample, this clonotype turned up many times. V is TRBV10-3 and J is TRBJ2-7; TRBD1 is a possible D gene (6 bases). Trimming left V 10 bases short and J 9 bases short, with 22 bases between. The germline CDR1 and CDR2 sequences are ENHRY and SYGVKD. The CDR3 loop spans 13 amino acids. CDR3 coding DNA: TGTGCCACCCTGGACAGTCTCTACGAAGGGCAGTACTTC. It translates to CATLDSLYEGQYF.

This clonotype was observed a handful of times. This sequence joins TRBV7-9 and TRBJ2-7; the D is unclear. This CDR3 has 12 amino acids. The germline V and J ends were trimmed by 1 base and 6 bases, with 7 bases remaining between them. Germline loops: CDR1 SEHNR, CDR2 FQNEAQ (reference sequence). The CDR3 sequence is CASSLDPGEQYF. Written as DNA, the CDR3 is TGTGCCAGCAGCTTAGATCCGGGCGAGCAGTACTTC.

The sample holds a few counts of this clonotype. The rearrangement links TRBV20-1 to TRBJ2-2; D possibly matches TRBD1 or TRBD2 (7 bases each). Trimming took 4 bases from V and 6 from J, leaving 33 bases between them. This CDR3 comprises 20 residues. The germline gives CDR1 DFQATT, CDR2 SNEGSKA (reference sequence). CDR3 loop: CSAKALQGTAVGRAAGELFF. CDR3 bases: TGCAGTGCTAAGGCCCTACAGGGGACGGCAGTGGGGAGGGCCGCCGGGGAGCTGTTTTTT.

Only a few counts were recorded for this clonotype. The chain is built from TRBV20-1 and TRBJ2-3, with 9 bases lining up with TRBD2. This CDR3 region has 16 residues. The germline CDR1 and CDR2 sequences are DFQATT and SNEGSKA (reference sequence). With 3 bases clipped from V and 0 bases from J, the junction kept 7 bases outside the gene matches. The CDR3, as DNA: TGCAGTGCTAGGGGACTAGCTACAACTAGCACAGATACGCAGTATTTT. Protein product: CSARGLATTSTDTQYF.

This clonotype has ten or more counts. The chain is built from TRBV12-5 and TRBJ2-1; D possibly uses TRBD1 or TRBD2 (5 bases each). The germline V gene encodes CDR1 LGHNT and CDR2 FRNRAP. V was cut by 7 bases and J by 6 bases, with 22 bases left in between. CDR3 length: 16 amino acids. The CDR3 loop reads CASETASWGSGNEQFF. The CDR3 DNA follows: TGTGCTAGTGAAACAGCCTCATGGGGGTCGGGCAATGAGCAGTTCTTC.

This clonotype was counted at least ten times. The gene calls are TRBV4-1 and TRBJ2-5; a possible D gene is TRBD2 (6 bases). The CDR3 is 15 residues long. CDR1 MGHRA and CDR2 YSYEKL come from the germline V gene. Between the trimmed V and J ends, which lost 3 bases and 1 base, there was a span of 12 bases. The CDR3: CASSQEASAQETQYF. As DNA, the CDR3 is TGCGCCAGCAGCCAGGAAGCTAGCGCCCAAGAGACCCAGTACTTC.

This clonotype was seen repeatedly, ten times or more. V and J are TRBV19 and TRBJ1-1; 7 nucleotides align to TRBD1. This CDR3 is 14 amino acids long. The V gene end was trimmed by 6 bases and the J gene end by 0 bases; junction bases not matched to a gene: 4. Germline lookup yields CDR1 LNHDA and CDR2 SQIVND (reference sequence). CDR3 bases: TGTGCCAGTAGCGGACAGGTCCTGAACACTGAAGCTTTCTTT. Encoded protein: CASSGQVLNTEAFF.

This clonotype occurred many times. The J gene is TRBJ2-1, the V gene TRBV11-2; the D call may be TRBD1 or TRBD2 (6 bases each). Germline V gene lookup returns CDR1 SGHAT and CDR2 FQNNGV. The V end was cut by 0 bases, the J end by 8 bases, with 20 bases between. This CDR3 has 17 residues. The CDR3 sequence: CASSLESGRGRRDEQFF. The CDR3 bases are TGTGCCAGCAGCTTAGAGTCGGGTCGGGGGCGGCGCGATGAGCAGTTCTTC.

This clonotype is deemed medium-sized. V usage is TRBV21-1 and J usage is TRBJ2-7. TRBV21-1 is a pseudogene. The CDR3 consists of 15 residues. Here the CDR3 reads CASSKRGHDPYEQYF. CDR3 nucleotides: TGTGCCAGCAGCAAGAGAGGTCACGATCCCTACGAGCAGTACTTC.

There are many counts of this clonotype. This sequence joins TRBV10-3 and TRBJ2-1; TRBD1 or TRBD2 may be the D gene (5 bases each). V was trimmed by 0 bases and J by 2 bases, leaving 14 bases between them. Germline values: CDR1 ENHRY, CDR2 SYGVKD. The CDR3 loop spans 17 amino acids. The DNA of the CDR3 is TGTGCCATCAGTGAGTCACATCCGGGGCCGACCTACAATGAGCAGTTCTTC. Its translation: CAISESHPGPTYNEQFF.

This clonotype was counted at least ten times. The chain has TRBV28 and TRBJ2-3; the match to TRBD2 covers 11 bases. Germline trimming cut 3 bases from V and 6 bases from J; bases unmatched to any gene: 14. CDR1 is MDHEN and CDR2 is SYDVKM in the germline V gene. CDR3 size: 18 residues. Written as DNA, the CDR3 is TGTGCCAGCAGTTTCCCCGGGGCTAGCGGGAGGTCCACGGATACGCAGTATTTT. It yields the protein CASSFPGASGRSTDTQYF.

This clonotype is large in the sample. The chain carries TRBV27 and TRBJ2-2; TRBD2 matches 8 bases. CDR3 length: 17 residues. Germline V gene sequence: CDR1 MNHEY, CDR2 SMNVEV (reference sequence). V shed 4 bases, J shed 5 bases, and the junction held 12 bases outside the gene matches. The CDR3 bases are TGTGCCAGCAGTTCCATCTACTTAGCGGGAAGGACCGGGGAGCTGTTTTTT. Translated, it gives CASSSIYLAGRTGELFF.

This clonotype was seen ten or more times. The J gene is TRBJ2-5, the V gene TRBV27; D is possibly TRBD1 or TRBD2 (5 bases each). The CDR3 sequence is 13 residues long. Trimming left V 1 base short and J 3 bases short, with 6 bases between. The germline CDR1 and CDR2 sequences are MNHEY and SMNVEV (reference sequence). CDR3 protein: CASSLWGKETQYF. The CDR3, as DNA: TGTGCCAGCAGTTTATGGGGGAAAGAGACCCAGTACTTC.

The chain combines TRBV12-3 or TRBV12-4 with TRBJ1-5; 7 bases are shared with TRBD1. Germline trimming cut 7 bases from V and 7 bases from J; bases unmatched to any gene: 7. This CDR3 region has 13 residues. The CDR3 is CASTSGGGQPQHF. The CDR3 DNA reads as TGTGCCAGCACTTCAGGGGGGGGGCAGCCCCAGCATTTT.

With respect to this clonotype: A much larger clonotype is one base distant, so this may be a read error. The chain is built from TRBV27 and TRBJ2-1, with 10 positions matching TRBD2. The CDR3 consists of 14 residues. Germline CDR1 MNHEY, CDR2 SMNVEV (reference sequence). The CDR3 DNA sequence: TGTGCCAGCAGTGCGGCTAGCGGGGGTATCGAGCAGCTCTTC. It translates to CASSAASGGIEQLF.

Ten or more counts support this clonotype. This sequence joins TRBV7-8 and TRBJ2-7; no clear D gene. The CDR3 length is 13 residues. The V end lost 10 bases, the J end lost 1 base, and 14 bases lay between the germline ends. Per germline, CDR1 SGHVS and CDR2 FQNEAQ. CDR3 residues: CATSLGFSYEQYF. As DNA, the CDR3 is TGTGCCACAAGCTTAGGGTTTTCCTACGAGCAGTACTTC.

V is TRBV10-1 and J is TRBJ2-5; 10 bases fit TRBD2. The V gene end was trimmed by 3 bases and the J gene end by 1 base; junction bases not matched to a gene: 2. The CDR3 is 15 residues long. The germline V gene encodes CDR1 WNHNN and CDR2 SYGVQD (reference sequence). CDR3 sequence reads: CASSEGLAVQETQYF. The CDR3 coding sequence is TGCGCCAGCAGTGAAGGACTAGCGGTCCAAGAGACCCAGTACTTC.

This clonotype was detected only a few times. The gene calls are TRBV6-1 and TRBJ2-2, with D tentatively TRBD1 (6 bases). Germline CDR1 MNHNS, CDR2 SASEGT. The CDR3 has 15 residues. Trimming stripped 6 bases from V and 3 bases from J, with 14 bases between. Here the CDR3 reads CASRTGAAYTGELFF. CDR3 in DNA: TGTGCCAGCAGGACAGGAGCTGCTTACACCGGGGAGCTGTTTTTT.

This clonotype was observed a few times. This chain connects TRBV7-6 to TRBJ1-1; D might be TRBD1 (5 bases). CDR1 and CDR2 from the germline V gene are SGHVS and FNYEAQ. The CDR3 spans 13 residues. With 6 bases removed from V and 1 base from J, the gap between germline ends came to 9 bases. The CDR3 protein is CASRKGTNTEAFF. In nucleotides, the CDR3 is TGTGCCAGCAGGAAGGGGACGAACACTGAAGCTTTCTTT.

At least ten counts were recorded for this clonotype. The rearrangement links TRBV9 to TRBJ2-7, with 8 bases identical to TRBD1. Germline loops: CDR1 SGDLS, CDR2 YYNGEE. The CDR3 spans 12 residues. V lost 7 bases to trimming and J lost 3 bases; unmatched junction nucleotides: 3. CDR3 in amino acids: CASGTGGYEQYF. The CDR3 nucleotides are TGTGCCAGCGGGACAGGAGGCTACGAGCAGTACTTC. The full variable domain, rest sourced from reference TRBV9 and TRBJ2-7, is DSGVTQTPKHLITATGQRVTLRCSPRSGDLSVYWYQQSLDQGLQFLIQYYNGEERAKGNILERFSAQQFPDLHSELNLSSLELGDSALYFCASGTGGYEQYFGPGTRLTVT.

This rearrangement joins TRBV12-3 or TRBV12-4 to TRBJ2-7, with 7 bases matching TRBD2. J gave up 1 base and V 6 bases, and 18 bases lay outside the gene matches. The CDR3 loop spans 18 amino acids. Here the CDR3 reads CASSDTTSAGSRSYEQYF. The CDR3 region has the DNA TGTGCCAGCAGCGATACAACTAGCGCCGGGAGCCGATCCTACGAGCAGTACTTC.

V is TRBV9 and J is TRBJ2-1, with 8 bases matching TRBD2. The V gene's germline CDR1 is SGDLS and CDR2 YYNGEE. The CDR3 is 15 amino acids. V gave up 3 bases and J gave up 0 bases; unmatched junction bases: 2. The CDR3 sequence is CASSAGRGSYNEQFF. The CDR3 coding sequence is TGTGCCAGCAGCGCCGGGAGGGGCTCCTACAATGAGCAGTTCTTC.

Judged by abundance, this clonotype is medium-sized (0.01 to 0.1%). The CDR3 here is CASSVGLSYEQYF. CDR3 DNA: TGTGCCAGCAGCGTCGGACTATCCTACGAGCAGTACTTC. The gene calls are TRBV7-8 and TRBJ2-7, with a tentative D call TRBD2 (6 bases). CDR1 and CDR2 (germline): SGHVS, FQNEAQ. Trimming took off 5 bases at V and 1 base at J, with 9 bases between the two ends. The CDR3 runs 13 residues.

The table lists this clonotype with many counts. This chain connects TRBV4-2 to TRBJ2-7; D perhaps matches TRBD1 (6 bases). The CDR3 is made up of 17 amino acids. Germline V gives CDR1 LGHNA, CDR2 YNFKEQ. V was clipped by 0 bases and J by 6 bases, with 21 bases between them. CDR3 protein: CASSQEGLDSPPFEQYF. CDR3 DNA: TGTGCCAGCAGCCAAGAAGGCCTGGACAGCCCCCCCTTCGAGCAGTACTTC.

This clonotype came up many times. The rearrangement joins TRBV7-9 to TRBJ2-2, with 13 bases lining up with TRBD2. The CDR3 covers 19 residues. Germline CDR1 reads SEHNR; CDR2 reads FQNEAQ (reference sequence). J was trimmed by 4 bases and V by 7 bases; bases with no gene match: 15. The DNA of the CDR3 is TGTGCCAGCACTACGCTCGTACGACTAGCGGGAGGCTCCACCGGGGAGCTGTTTTTT. Its translation is CASTTLVRLAGGSTGELFF.